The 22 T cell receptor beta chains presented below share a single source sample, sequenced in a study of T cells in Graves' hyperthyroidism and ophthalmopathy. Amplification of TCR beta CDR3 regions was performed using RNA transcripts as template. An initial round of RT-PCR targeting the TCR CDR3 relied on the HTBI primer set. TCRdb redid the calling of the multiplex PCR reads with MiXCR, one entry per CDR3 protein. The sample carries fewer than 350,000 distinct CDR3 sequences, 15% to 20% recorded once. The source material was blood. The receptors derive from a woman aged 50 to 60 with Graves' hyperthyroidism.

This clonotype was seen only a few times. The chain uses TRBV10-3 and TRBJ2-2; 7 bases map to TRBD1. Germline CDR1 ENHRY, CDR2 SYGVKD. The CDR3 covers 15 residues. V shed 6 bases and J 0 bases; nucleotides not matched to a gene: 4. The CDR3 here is CAIRGQAANTGELFF. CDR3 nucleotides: TGTGCCATCAGAGGACAGGCCGCGAACACCGGGGAGCTGTTTTTT.

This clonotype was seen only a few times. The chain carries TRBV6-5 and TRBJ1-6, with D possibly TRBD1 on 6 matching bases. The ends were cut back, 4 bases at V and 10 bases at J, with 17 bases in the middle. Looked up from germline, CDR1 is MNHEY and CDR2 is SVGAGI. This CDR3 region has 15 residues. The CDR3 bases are TGTGCCAGCAGTTCACTGCCGGGTACAGGGTCACCCCTCCACTTT. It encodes CASSSLPGTGSPLHF.

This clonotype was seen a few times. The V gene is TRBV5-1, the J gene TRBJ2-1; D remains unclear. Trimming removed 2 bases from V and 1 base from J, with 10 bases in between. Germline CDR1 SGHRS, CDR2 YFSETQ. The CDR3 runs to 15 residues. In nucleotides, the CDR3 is TGCGCCAGCAGCTTTATCGGAGATTCCTACAATGAGCAGTTCTTC. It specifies CASSFIGDSYNEQFF. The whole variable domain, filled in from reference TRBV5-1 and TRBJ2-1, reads KAGVTQTPRYLIKTRGQQVTLSCSPISGHRSVSWYQQTPGQGLQFLFEYFSETQRNKGNFPGRFSGRQFSNSRSEMNVSTLELGDSALYLCASSFIGDSYNEQFFGPGTRLTVL.

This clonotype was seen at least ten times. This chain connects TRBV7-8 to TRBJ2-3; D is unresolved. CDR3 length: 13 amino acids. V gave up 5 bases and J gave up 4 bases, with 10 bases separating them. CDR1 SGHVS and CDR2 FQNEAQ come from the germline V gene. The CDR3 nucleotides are TGTGCCAGCAGCGGAGCTAGGGCAGATACGCAGTATTTT. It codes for CASSGARADTQYF.

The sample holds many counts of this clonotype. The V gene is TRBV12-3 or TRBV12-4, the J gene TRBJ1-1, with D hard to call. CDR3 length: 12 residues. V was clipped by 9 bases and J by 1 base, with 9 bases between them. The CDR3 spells CASPTGNTEAFF. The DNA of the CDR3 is TGTGCCAGTCCGACCGGGAACACTGAAGCTTTCTTT.

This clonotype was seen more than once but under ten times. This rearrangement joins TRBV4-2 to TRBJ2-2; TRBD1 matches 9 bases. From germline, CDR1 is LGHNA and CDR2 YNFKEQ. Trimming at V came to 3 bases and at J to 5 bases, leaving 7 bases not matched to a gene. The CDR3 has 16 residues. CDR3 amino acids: CASSHPRGQGTGELFF. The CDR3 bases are TGTGCCAGCAGCCACCCTCGGGGACAGGGAACCGGGGAGCTGTTTTTT.

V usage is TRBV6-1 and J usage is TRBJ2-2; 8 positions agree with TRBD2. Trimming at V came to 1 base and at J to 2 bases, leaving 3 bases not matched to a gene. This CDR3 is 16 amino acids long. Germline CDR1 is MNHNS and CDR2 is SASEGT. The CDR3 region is CASSEGAGGNTGELFF. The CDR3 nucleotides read TGTGCCAGCAGTGAAGGGGCGGGGGGTAACACCGGGGAGCTGTTTTTT.

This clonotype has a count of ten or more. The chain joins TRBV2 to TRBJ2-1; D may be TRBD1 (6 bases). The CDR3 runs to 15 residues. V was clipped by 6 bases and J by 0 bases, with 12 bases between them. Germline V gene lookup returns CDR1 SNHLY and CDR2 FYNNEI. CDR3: CASRQTGLSYNEQFF. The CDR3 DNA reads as TGTGCCAGCAGACAGACAGGTCTCTCCTACAATGAGCAGTTCTTC.

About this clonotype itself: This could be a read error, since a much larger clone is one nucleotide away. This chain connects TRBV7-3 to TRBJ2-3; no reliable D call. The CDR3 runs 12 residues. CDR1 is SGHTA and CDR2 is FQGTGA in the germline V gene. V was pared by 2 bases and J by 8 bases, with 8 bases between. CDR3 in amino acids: CASSLGYGTQYF. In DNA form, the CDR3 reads TGTGCCAGCAGCTTAGGGTATGGTACGCAGTATTTT.

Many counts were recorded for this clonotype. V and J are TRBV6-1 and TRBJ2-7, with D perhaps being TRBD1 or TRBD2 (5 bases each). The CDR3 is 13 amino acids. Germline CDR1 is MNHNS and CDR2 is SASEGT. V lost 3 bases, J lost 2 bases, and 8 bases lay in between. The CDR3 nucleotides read TGTGCCAGCAGTGAGGGGGAGACCTACGAGCAGTACTTC. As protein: CASSEGETYEQYF.

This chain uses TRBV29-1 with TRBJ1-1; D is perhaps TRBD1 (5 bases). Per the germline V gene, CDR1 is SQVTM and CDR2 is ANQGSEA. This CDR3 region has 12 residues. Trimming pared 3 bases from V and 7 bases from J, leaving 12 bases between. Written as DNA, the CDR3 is TGCAGCGTTGAGTCCCAGGGAGGTGAAGCTTTCTTT. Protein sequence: CSVESQGGEAFF.

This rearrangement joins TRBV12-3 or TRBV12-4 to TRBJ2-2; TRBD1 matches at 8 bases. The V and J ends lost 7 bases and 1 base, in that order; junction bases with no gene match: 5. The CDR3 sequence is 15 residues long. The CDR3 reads CASKPGTGNTGELFF. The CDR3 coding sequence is TGTGCCAGCAAGCCCGGGACAGGGAACACCGGGGAGCTGTTTTTT.

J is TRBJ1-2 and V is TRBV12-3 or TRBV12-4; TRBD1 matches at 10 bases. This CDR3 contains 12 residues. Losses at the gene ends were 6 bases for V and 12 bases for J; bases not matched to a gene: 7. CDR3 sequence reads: CASRQTGGKHTF. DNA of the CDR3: TGTGCCAGCAGACAGACAGGGGGCAAGCACACCTTC.

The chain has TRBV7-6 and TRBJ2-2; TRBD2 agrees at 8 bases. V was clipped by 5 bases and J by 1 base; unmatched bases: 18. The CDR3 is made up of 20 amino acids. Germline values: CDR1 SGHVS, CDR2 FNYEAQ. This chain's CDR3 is CASSLPSGGPFQGNTGELFF. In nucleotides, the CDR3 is TGTGCCAGCAGCCTTCCCAGCGGGGGACCCTTCCAGGGGAACACCGGGGAGCTGTTTTTT. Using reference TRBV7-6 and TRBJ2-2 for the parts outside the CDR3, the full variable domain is GAGVSQSPRYKVTKRGQDVALRCDPISGHVSLYWYRQALGQGPEFLTYFNYEAQQDKSGLPNDRFSAERPEGSISTLTIQRTEQRDSAMYRCASSLPSGGPFQGNTGELFFGEGSRLTVL.

The CDR3 is CASTRQNTEAFF. The CDR3 region has the DNA TGTGCCAGCACCCGCCAGAACACTGAAGCTTTCTTT. The J gene is TRBJ1-1, the V gene TRBV6-2 or TRBV6-3; no clear D gene. The V gene lost 7 bases and the J gene lost 1 base, with 7 bases spanning the gap. Germline V CDR1 and CDR2: MNHEY, SVGEGT. The CDR3 spans 12 residues.

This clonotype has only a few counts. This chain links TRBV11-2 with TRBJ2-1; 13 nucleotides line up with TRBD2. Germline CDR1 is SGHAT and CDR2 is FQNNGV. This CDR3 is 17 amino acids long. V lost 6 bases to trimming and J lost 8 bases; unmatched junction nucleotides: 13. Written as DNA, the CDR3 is TGTGCCAGCAGGCCAGTGACTAGCGGGGGGTTTCTTGATGAGCAGTTCTTC. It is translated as CASRPVTSGGFLDEQFF.

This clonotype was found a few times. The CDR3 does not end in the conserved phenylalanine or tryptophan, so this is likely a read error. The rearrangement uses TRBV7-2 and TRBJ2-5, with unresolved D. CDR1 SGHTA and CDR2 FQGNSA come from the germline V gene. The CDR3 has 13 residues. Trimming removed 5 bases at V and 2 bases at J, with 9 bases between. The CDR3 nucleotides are TGTGCCAGCAGCCCCCATCAACAAGAGACCCAGTACCTC. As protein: CASSPHQQETQYL.

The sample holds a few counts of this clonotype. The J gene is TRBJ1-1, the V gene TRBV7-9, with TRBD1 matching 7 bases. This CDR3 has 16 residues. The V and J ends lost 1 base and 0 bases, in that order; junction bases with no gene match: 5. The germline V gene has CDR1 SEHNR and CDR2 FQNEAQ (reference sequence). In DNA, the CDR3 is TGTGCCAGCAGCTTAGGGGGGACAGCCTTGAACACTGAAGCTTTCTTT. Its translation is CASSLGGTALNTEAFF. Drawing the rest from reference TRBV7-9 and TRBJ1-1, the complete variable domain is DTGVSQNPRHKITKRGQNVTFRCDPISEHNRLYWYRQTLGQGPEFLTYFQNEAQLEKSRLLSDRFSAERPKGSFSTLEIQRTEQGDSAMYLCASSLGGTALNTEAFFGQGTRLTVV.

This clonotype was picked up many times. CDR3 sequence: CASSLGTGGRSGNQPQHF. The CDR3 DNA sequence: TGTGCCAGCAGTTTAGGGACAGGGGGGAGGTCGGGTAATCAGCCCCAGCATTTT. V and J are TRBV28 and TRBJ1-5; TRBD1 aligns across 11 bases. Germline V CDR1 and CDR2: MDHEN, SYDVKM. After removal of 2 bases from V and 4 bases from J, the junction contained 10 bases not matched to a gene. The CDR3 is 18 residues long.

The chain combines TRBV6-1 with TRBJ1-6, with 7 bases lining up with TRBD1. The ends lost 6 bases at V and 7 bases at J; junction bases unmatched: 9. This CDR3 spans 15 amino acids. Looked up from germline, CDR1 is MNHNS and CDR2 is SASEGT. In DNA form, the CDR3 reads TGTGCCAGCAGATCTACCGGGACAGCAAATTCACCCCTCCACTTT. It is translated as CASRSTGTANSPLHF.

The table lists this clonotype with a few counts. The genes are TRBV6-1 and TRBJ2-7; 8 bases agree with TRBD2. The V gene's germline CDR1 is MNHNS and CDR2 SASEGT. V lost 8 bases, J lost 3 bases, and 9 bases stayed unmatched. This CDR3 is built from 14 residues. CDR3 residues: CASGSAGVIYEQYF. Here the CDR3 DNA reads TGTGCCAGCGGATCAGCGGGAGTGATCTACGAGCAGTACTTC.

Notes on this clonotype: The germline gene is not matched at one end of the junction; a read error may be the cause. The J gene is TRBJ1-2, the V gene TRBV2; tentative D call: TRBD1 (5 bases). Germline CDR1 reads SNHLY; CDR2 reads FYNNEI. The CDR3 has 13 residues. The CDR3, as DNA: TGTGCCATCAGTGAGTCTCAGGGTAATGGCTACACCTTC. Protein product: CAISESQGNGYTF.